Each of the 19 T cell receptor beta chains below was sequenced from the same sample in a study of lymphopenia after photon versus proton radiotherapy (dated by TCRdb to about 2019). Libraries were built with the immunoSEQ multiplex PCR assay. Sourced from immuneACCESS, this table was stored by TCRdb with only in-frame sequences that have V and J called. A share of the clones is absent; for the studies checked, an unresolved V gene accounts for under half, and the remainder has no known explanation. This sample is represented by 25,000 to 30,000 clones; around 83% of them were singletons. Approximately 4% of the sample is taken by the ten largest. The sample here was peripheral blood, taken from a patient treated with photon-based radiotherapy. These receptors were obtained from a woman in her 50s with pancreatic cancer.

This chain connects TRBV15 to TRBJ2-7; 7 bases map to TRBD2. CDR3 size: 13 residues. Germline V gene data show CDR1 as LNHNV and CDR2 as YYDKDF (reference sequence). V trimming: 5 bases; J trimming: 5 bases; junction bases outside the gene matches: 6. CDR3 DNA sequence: TGTGCCACCAGCTTCGGGGGGAGGAACGAGCAGTACTTC. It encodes CATSFGGRNEQYF.

The CDR3 DNA sequence: TGTGCCAGCAGCTTGGGATATGGGACTAGCACAGATACGCAGTATTTT. This codes for CASSLGYGTSTDTQYF. The chain carries TRBV5-4 and TRBJ2-3, with a possible D match to TRBD2 (6 bases). The CDR3 loop spans 16 amino acids. Germline-derived CDR1 and CDR2 are SGHNT and YYREEE (reference sequence). Trimming cost V 0 bases and J 0 bases, with 11 bases left between them. The whole variable domain, remainder taken from reference TRBV5-4 and TRBJ2-3, is ETGVTQSPTHLIKTRGQQVTLRCSSQSGHNTVSWYQQALGQGPQFIFQYYREEENGRGNFPPRFSGLQFPNYSSELNVNALELDDSALYLCASSLGYGTSTDTQYFGPGTRLTVL.

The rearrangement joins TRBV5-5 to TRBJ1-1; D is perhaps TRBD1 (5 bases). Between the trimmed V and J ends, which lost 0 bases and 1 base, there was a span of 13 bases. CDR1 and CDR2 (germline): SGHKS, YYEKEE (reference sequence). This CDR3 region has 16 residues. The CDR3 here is CASSLVGTLSNTEAFF. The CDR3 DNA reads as TGTGCCAGCAGCTTGGTTGGGACCCTCTCGAACACTGAAGCTTTCTTT.

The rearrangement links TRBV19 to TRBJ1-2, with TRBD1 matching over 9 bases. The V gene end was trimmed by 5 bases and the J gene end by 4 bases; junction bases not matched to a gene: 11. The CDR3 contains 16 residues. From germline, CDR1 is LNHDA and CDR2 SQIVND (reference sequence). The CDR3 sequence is CASSVLTGGNFYGYTF. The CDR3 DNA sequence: TGTGCCAGTAGTGTCCTAACAGGGGGCAACTTCTATGGCTACACCTTC.

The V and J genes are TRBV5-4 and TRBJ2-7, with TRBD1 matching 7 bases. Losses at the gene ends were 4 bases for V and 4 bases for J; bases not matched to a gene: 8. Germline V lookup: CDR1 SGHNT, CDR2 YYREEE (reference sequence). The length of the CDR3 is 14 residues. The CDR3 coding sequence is TGTGCCAGCAGCCAACAGGGGTCTCGGTACGAGCAGTACTTC. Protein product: CASSQQGSRYEQYF. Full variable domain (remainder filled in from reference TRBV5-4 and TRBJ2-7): ETGVTQSPTHLIKTRGQQVTLRCSSQSGHNTVSWYQQALGQGPQFIFQYYREEENGRGNFPPRFSGLQFPNYSSELNVNALELDDSALYLCASSQQGSRYEQYFGPGTRLTVT.

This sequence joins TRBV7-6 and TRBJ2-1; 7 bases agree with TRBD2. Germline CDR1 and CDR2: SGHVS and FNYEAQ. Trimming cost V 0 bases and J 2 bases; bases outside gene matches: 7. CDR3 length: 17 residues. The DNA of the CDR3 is TGTGCCAGCAGCTTAGCGCAAGACGGGGGGACCTACAATGAGCAGTTCTTC. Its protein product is CASSLAQDGGTYNEQFF.

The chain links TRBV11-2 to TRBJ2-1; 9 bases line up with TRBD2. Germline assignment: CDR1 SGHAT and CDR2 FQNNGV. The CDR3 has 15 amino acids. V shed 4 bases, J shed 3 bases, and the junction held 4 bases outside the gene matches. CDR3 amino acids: CASSSVAGDYNEQFF. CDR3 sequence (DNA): TGTGCCAGCAGCTCCGTAGCGGGAGACTACAATGAGCAGTTCTTC.

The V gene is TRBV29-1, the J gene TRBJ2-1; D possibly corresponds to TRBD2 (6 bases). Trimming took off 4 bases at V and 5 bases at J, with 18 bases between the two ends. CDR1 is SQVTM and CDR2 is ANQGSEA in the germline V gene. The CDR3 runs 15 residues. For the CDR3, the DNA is TGCAGCGTTGGAGTTATTCGCGGGGACCACAATGAGCAGTTCTTC. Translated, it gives CSVGVIRGDHNEQFF.

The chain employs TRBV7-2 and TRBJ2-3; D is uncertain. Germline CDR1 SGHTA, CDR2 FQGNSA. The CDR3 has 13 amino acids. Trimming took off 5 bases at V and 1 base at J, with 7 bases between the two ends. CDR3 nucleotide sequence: TGTGCCAGCAGCCGCCCCGGCACAGATACGCAGTATTTT. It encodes CASSRPGTDTQYF.

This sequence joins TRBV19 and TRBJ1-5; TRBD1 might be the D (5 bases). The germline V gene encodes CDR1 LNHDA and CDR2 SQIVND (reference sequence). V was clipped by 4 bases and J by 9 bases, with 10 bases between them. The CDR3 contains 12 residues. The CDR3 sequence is CASSRGFSPQHF. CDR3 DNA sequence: TGTGCCAGTAGTAGGGGGTTTTCGCCCCAGCATTTT.

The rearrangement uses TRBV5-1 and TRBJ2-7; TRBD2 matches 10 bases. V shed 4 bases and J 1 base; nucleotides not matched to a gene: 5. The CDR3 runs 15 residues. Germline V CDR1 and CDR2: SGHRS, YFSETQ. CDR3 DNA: TGCGCCAGCAGCGAAGGGACTAGCGCGTCCTACGAGCAGTACTTC. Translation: CASSEGTSASYEQYF.

In DNA form, the CDR3 reads TGTGCCAGCAGCTTCCTAGTGGGATTCGAGACCCACGAGCAGTACTTC. Its protein is CASSFLVGFETHEQYF. The chain employs TRBV7-9 and TRBJ2-7; D unresolved. Trimming pared 3 bases from V and 5 bases from J, leaving 20 bases between. The germline CDR1 and CDR2 sequences are SEHNR and FQNEAQ (reference sequence). The CDR3 contains 16 residues. Drawing the rest from reference TRBV7-9 and TRBJ2-7, the complete variable domain is DTGVSQNPRHKITKRGQNVTFRCDPISEHNRLYWYRQTLGQGPEFLTYFQNEAQLEKSRLLSDRFSAERPKGSFSTLEIQRTEQGDSAMYLCASSFLVGFETHEQYFGPGTRLTVT.

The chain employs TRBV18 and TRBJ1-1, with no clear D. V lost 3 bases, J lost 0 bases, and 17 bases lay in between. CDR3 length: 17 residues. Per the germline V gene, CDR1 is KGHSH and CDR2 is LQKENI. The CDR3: CASSPPPGGAMNTEAFF. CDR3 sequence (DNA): TGTGCCAGCTCACCCCCCCCAGGTGGAGCGATGAACACTGAAGCTTTCTTT. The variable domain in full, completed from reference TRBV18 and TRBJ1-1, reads NAGVMQNPRHLVRRRGQEARLRCSPMKGHSHVYWYRQLPEEGLKFMVYLQKENIIDESGMPKERFSAEFPKEGPSILRIQQVVRGDSAAYFCASSPPPGGAMNTEAFFGQGTRLTVV.

The CDR3 DNA follows: TGTGCCAGCAGTGAAAGGAGGGCAGGGGCCCGTGAAAAACTGTTTTTT. The encoded protein is CASSERRAGAREKLFF. The J gene is TRBJ1-4, the V gene TRBV6-1, with D tentatively TRBD1 (6 bases). The CDR3 runs 16 residues. V lost 2 bases, J lost 7 bases, and 17 bases lay in between. The germline V gene encodes CDR1 MNHNS and CDR2 SASEGT.

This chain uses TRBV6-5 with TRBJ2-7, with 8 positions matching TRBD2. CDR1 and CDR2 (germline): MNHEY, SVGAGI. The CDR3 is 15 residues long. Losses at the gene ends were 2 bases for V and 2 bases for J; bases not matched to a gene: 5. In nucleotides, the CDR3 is TGTGCCAGCAGTTACACGGGACTAGGGGCCTACGAGCAGTACTTC. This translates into CASSYTGLGAYEQYF.

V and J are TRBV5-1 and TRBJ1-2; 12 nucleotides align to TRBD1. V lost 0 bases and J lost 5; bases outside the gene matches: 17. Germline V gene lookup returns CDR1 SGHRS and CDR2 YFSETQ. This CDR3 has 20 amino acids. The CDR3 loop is CASSLGILITGTGGAYGYTF. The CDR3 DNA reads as TGCGCCAGCAGCTTGGGTATCCTTATTACCGGGACAGGGGGCGCATATGGCTACACCTTC.

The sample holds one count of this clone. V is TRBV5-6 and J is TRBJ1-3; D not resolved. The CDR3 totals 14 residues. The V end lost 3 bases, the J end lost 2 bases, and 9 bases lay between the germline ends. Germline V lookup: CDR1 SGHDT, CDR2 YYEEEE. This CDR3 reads CASSSPSTGNTIYF. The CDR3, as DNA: TGTGCCAGCAGCTCGCCTTCGACTGGAAACACCATATATTTT.

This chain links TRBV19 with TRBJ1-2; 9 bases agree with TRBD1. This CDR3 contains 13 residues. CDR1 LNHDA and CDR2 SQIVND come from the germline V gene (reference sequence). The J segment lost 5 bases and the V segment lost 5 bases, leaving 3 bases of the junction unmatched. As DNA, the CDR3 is TGTGCCAGTAGTGTTGACAGGGGGTATGGCTACACCTTC. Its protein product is CASSVDRGYGYTF.

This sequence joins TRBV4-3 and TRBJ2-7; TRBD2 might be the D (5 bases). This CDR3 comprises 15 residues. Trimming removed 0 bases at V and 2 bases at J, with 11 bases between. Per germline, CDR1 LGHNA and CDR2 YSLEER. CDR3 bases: TGCGCCAGCAGCCAAGACGCAGCGGTTACCTACGAGCAGTACTTC. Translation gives CASSQDAAVTYEQYF.